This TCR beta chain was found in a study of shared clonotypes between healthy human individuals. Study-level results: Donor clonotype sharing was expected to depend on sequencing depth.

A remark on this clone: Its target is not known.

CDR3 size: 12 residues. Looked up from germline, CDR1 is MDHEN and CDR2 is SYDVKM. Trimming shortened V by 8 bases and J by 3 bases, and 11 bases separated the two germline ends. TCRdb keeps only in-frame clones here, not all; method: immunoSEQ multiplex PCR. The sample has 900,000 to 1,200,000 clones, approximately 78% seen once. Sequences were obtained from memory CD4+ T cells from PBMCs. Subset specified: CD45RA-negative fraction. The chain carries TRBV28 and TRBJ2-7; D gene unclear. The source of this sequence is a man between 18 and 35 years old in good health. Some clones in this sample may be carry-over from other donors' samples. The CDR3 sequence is CASRAQVYEQYF. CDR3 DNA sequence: TGTGCCAGCCGGGCCCAGGTCTACGAGCAGTACTTC.